This T cell receptor beta chain was identified during a study of cytomegalovirus exposure and HLA in healthy donors (dated by TCRdb to 2017 to 2019). For the wider study: In an earlier analysis of roughly 500 of the donors, about 260 Gb of sequence data and 90 million to 120 million unique TCR beta sequences from about 190 million T cells were reported. Among some 410 genotyped donors of the cohort, an average of approximately 240,000 unique TCR beta nucleotide sequences was sequenced per donor, of which about 19% were non-productive. In addition to the first cohort of 650 to 750 subjects, a separate validation cohort of 120 different subjects was used. To predict cytomegalovirus infection status, the study combined high-throughput TCR immunosequencing, statistical association of individual TCRs with disease status, and machine learning. A later analysis re-examined previously published TCR beta repertoires from around 670 donors and added high-resolution HLA genotyping to investigate patterns of TCR occurrence. The study used immunosequencing to profile the T cell repertoires of approximately 630 subjects and linked those repertoires to cytomegalovirus serostatus. Typing coverage differed by locus: A, B, C, DRB1 and DQB1 were typed in roughly 629-630 donors, DQA1 in about 560, DPA1 in approximately 610, and DPB1 in approximately 450. A later genetic analysis used genome-wide SNP genotypes for 398 of the 666 donors, treating that subset as a discovery cohort. An earlier analysis of roughly 580 of the donors used high-throughput TCR beta sequencing to judge whether each TCR beta V gene segment behaved as functional or pseudogenic. In the later analysis, no new phenotypic data were used to find candidate immune exposures; instead, reliance was placed on TCR beta sequences and their occurrence across donors. HLA typing covered class I and class II loci at four-digit resolution. The study aimed to test whether signatures of past pathogen exposure could be identified by cataloging public T cell receptors. Every repertoire in the discovery cohort had been generated on one and the same sequencing platform. Among the roughly 400 genotyped donors, 75% to 90% belonged to the genetic ancestry cluster associated with self-reported Caucasian donors. An early release covering roughly 600 HLA-typed donors comprised about 290 gigabases of sequencing data and tens of millions of unique TCR sequences. A handful of DR-DQ haplotypes were handled as single units for association and clustering because linkage in the cohort was strong. Alongside the repertoire data, information on donor age, sex, ethnicity and CMV serostatus was compiled.

The cohort comprised 710 or so healthy bone marrow donors. At the time of sampling, all cohort members were nominally healthy, though unrecorded immune exposures were likely present. The donor was CMV seropositive and belonged to the group of 250 to 300 seropositive cohort members. Each donor provided a peripheral blood sample, and peripheral blood mononuclear cells were used for TCR beta sequencing. Genomic DNA extraction from the blood cell samples was performed with the Qiagen DNeasy Blood Extraction Kit. The research as a whole found: The study listed approximately 150 TCR beta chains as associated with cytomegalovirus. In a later analysis, HLA-associated TCR beta chains were found to be more clonally expanded and to have lower generation probabilities than equally common non-associated chains. Linkage disequilibrium might explain the correlated functional status among segregating V segments, but an unknown experimental factor could not be ruled out. The sequencing pipeline was judged likely to have produced a cluster of highly shared sequence variants as a technical artifact. The only immune exposure information available for the cohort was CMV serostatus. A later analysis found that most CMV-associated TCR beta chains appeared HLA-restricted, with HLA associations seemingly driven largely by CMV exposure. Presence/absence analyses assumed roughly uniform sequencing depth across donors, an assumption that may not hold. At a false discovery rate of 0.05, a later analysis linked around 15,000 TCR beta sequences to specific HLA alleles. A further reported finding was that TCR beta sequences accurately predicted the HLA-A and HLA-B alleles for most subjects in the first cohort. According to a later analysis, TCR association rates differed among HLA loci, with DRB1 alleles showing the most associated TCRs and HLA-C alleles showing the fewest. Across donors, most TCR sequences were observed very rarely, whereas some public TCRs were present in many individuals. Strong co-occurrence of HLA alleles, especially DR and DQ, made assigning TCR associations to individual alleles difficult. According to a later genetic analysis, donors in an Asian-associated ancestry cluster had fewer N-insertions in productive TCRs than the approximately 610-donor mean. Because the 87-base-pair reads could not distinguish some IMGT-functional V segments, including TRBV6-2 and TRBV6-3, those segments were excluded. Because HLA typing was unavailable for some donors at each locus, only the typed subset was used in association tests. An earlier analysis of approximately 570 of the donors showed that most TCR beta V segments appeared in productive rearrangements either about 87% or about 30% of the time, which broadly matched IMGT annotations. The authors suggested that the approach could potentially be extended to other disease states and immunological phenotypes. Three of the identified cytomegalovirus-associated TCR beta chains were confirmed in vitro to be specific for cytomegalovirus antigens. The earlier analysis of almost 600 of the donors excluded 15 to 20 rarely observed V segments, including chromosome 9 orphons, because counts were too low. An association between a missense DCLRE1C variant and V-gene and J-gene trimming of TCR beta chains was found in a later genetic analysis and replicated in an independent cohort. Cytomegalovirus status was reported to be diagnosed by the classifier with high specificity and sensitivity in both the original and validation cohorts. The cohort was sequenced for TCR beta chains only, and without alpha or paired-chain data the features that could be detected were limited. A later analysis reported that several top co-occurrence clusters appeared linked to parvovirus B19, influenza, CMV and Epstein-Barr virus.

The CDR3 runs 13 residues from the cysteine to the phenylalanine. Just the 39-base CDR3 DNA is kept, in frame starting at base 1. The junction shows trimming of 3 bases on V and 4 bases on J, and the gene matches do not reach 1 base of it. For CDR1 and CDR2, the germline V gene lists SGHRS and YFSETQ. A remark on this clone: The specificity of this receptor is unknown. The input lacks base qualities; no much larger clone sits a single base away.

The library relied on the immunoSEQ multiplex PCR assay. The multiplex PCR relied on a mix of 60 forward primers for TCR Vbeta segments and 13 reverse primers for TCR Jbeta segments. The CDR3 region of rearranged TCR beta genes was amplified from genomic DNA with a multiplex PCR assay. The Illumina HiSeq System was used to sequence the amplified TCR beta libraries as 87-base-pair reads. In the original analysis: Across the 700 or so repertoires, a later analysis counted about 81 million unique TCR beta chains, roughly 11 million of which were shared by at least two donors. To remove PCR and sequencing errors, raw reads were error-corrected and collapsed into unique sequences using a nearest-neighbor algorithm that merged closely related sequences. To assign V, D and J gene segments, CDR3 sequences were aligned to IMGT reference sequences. Each retained sequence needed at least a six-nucleotide match to both a V gene segment and a J gene segment. A rearrangement counted as productive if the CDR3 had no stop codons and remained in frame with V and J, and every other rearrangement counted as non-productive. CDR3 was defined by IMGT convention, running from the second conserved V-encoded cysteine to the conserved J-encoded phenylalanine. The earlier analysis of around 640 of the donors excluded sequences that lacked an unambiguous match to a single V gene segment. An earlier analysis of fewer than 750 of the donors classified V segments as functional when productive rearrangements were above 56.7% and as segregating when the standard deviation between donors was above 5%. A statistical classification framework was developed to diagnose cytomegalovirus status using the catalog of TCR beta chain sequences. V and J gene assignment, in a later analysis, came from comparing TCR nucleotide sequences with IMGT/GENE-DB human TR gene sequences. A later analysis assigned CDR3 sequences and most-parsimonious VDJ recombination scenarios with the TCRdist pipeline. A later analysis defined each TCR beta chain by its CDR3 amino acid sequence plus V-gene family, and excluded reads lacking a unique V-gene family. A later analysis removed several hundred highly shared, low-generation-probability nucleotide sequences to deal with suspected cross-contamination and a sequencing artifact. A later analysis calculated a clonal expansion index for each public chain from normalized within-repertoire ranks of inferred template counts. Generation probabilities in a later analysis came from a VDJ recombination model fitted to out-of-frame rearrangements, and those results were checked against IGoR. A later analysis scored TCR-TCR, TCR-HLA and TCR-CMV co-occurrence with hypergeometric tests, applying a repertoire-size bias correction to TCR pairs. A later analysis estimated false discovery rates by permuting HLA or CMV assignments 20 times. A later analysis grouped co-occurring TCRs with DBSCAN, adding TCRdist sequence similarity when clustering within HLA-allele-positive subsets. Repertoires with fewer than 30,000 or more than 120,000 public chains were left out of co-occurrence clustering, as were about five repertoires with anomalous nucleotide sharing. TCRdb obtained this table from immuneACCESS and retained in-frame rearrangements with V and J assigned. These tables miss some clones; where compared with another copy, unresolved V genes account for less than half of the shortfall, and the remainder is unexplained. The DNA was the basis for D and trimming; V, J and clone size are from that table. This sample comprises about 120,000 clones, 65% to 80% of them detected only once. The top ten clonotypes cover around 28% of the sample.

The specimen sequenced was PBMCs. The sequence is built from TRBV5-1 and TRBJ2-1; TRBD1 lines up with 7 middle nucleotides. The sequence was obtained from a man aged 55 to 70 in good health and CMV-seropositive. The DNA sequence follows: TGCGCCAGCAGCTGGGGACAGTACAATGAGCAGTTCTTC. Translation gives CASSWGQYNEQFF. Reference TRBV5-1 and TRBJ2-1 genes cover what lies past the CDR3, so the full variable domain is KAGVTQTPRYLIKTRGQQVTLSCSPISGHRSVSWYQQTPGQGLQFLFEYFSETQRNKGNFPGRFSGRQFSNSRSEMNVSTLELGDSALYLCASSWGQYNEQFFGPGTRLTVL.